The subject of this entry is one TCR beta chain. This clonotype came up a few times. Its specific antigen is unknown. No much larger clone exists at a distance of one base, and base qualities are not known. CDR1 and CDR2 (KGHDR, SFDVKD) derive from the germline V gene. Reading from cysteine to phenylalanine, the CDR3 counts 14 amino acids. The sequence is cut down to CDR3 DNA, 42 bases in frame from base 1. Deletion took 4 bases off V and 6 bases off J, with a span of 12 bases between the germline ends. The data are from a study of identical twins (dated by TCRdb to about 2016). Some background on the complete study: The study deep-sequenced TCR alpha and beta repertoires from monozygotic twins, unrelated adults of various ages and cord blood to test whether fetal clonotypes persist. To rule out contamination, the twin experiments were replicated at different times with different library preparation protocols.

What the study reported, not specific to this receptor: Because the same donors could not be followed over many years, the conclusions relied on cross-sectional statistical analysis. Zero-insertion analyses could be partly confounded by invariant T cells such as MAIT and iNKT, although diverse VJ usage argued against such confounding for most clonotypes. In monozygotic twins, out-of-frame TCR alpha sharing was systematically underestimated by recombination models, although the models agreed with sharing between unrelated individuals. Abundant cord blood beta clonotypes carried fewer insertions; young adult naive repertoires showed a weaker similar trend, while memory repertoires showed none. Excess twin sharing in beta out-of-frame sequences was weaker because fewer shared sequences lowered the signal-to-noise ratio. Compared with coincidental sharing between unrelated individuals, an excess of low generation-probability sequences was observed among out-of-frame TCR alpha sequences shared between twins.

Libraries were prepared through 5' RACE. The sample was run on an Illumina HiSeq 2000. A universal primer binding site was added through template switching, and the final cDNA carried a unique molecular identifier so that TCR cDNA molecules could be counted accurately. Specific primers in the conserved constant-segment region were used to synthesize first-strand cDNA for the TCR alpha and beta chains. To control for contamination, every cDNA library carried two barcodes: a SMART-Mk sample barcode plus Illumina barcodes. TruSeq adapter sequences along with Illumina sample barcodes were introduced in two successive PCR steps. Sequencing of the TCR alpha and beta cDNA libraries was done on the Illumina HiSeq platform using custom primers. From the authors' description of their analysis: Unique molecular identifiers were extracted from raw reads with MiGEC, and CDR3 positions were determined with MiXCR. Recombination models were inferred per individual with the repgenHMM and IGoR tools using an EM algorithm. Shared clonotypes were analyzed with the tcR package in R, and sharing was normalized by the product of cloneset sizes. To study raw recombination free of thymic and clonal selection effects, out-of-frame nonproductive sequences were analyzed. TCRdb reworked the public reads: Q25 trimming with fastp, MiXCR clone assembly, productive beta chains retained. Every CDR3 protein is listed once, alongside the most common genes and DNA of its rows. The V and J calls and clone size are TCRdb's, not the authors'. Within this sample are 500,000 or so distinct CDR3 sequences, with approximately 15% of them counted one time only. The ten largest clones represent 0.4% to 0.55% of the sample.

Every donor was a healthy Caucasian. The twin cohort consisted of three pairs of female monozygotic twins, all aged about 18 to 29 years. Positive isolation kits from Invitrogen were used to isolate the CD4+ and CD8+ T cell populations. The sample also formed part of further work on yellow fever vaccine responses in identical twins. Drawing on the second study: The T cell response to vaccination in identical twins was reported by the authors to appear partly convergent and partly personalized. Focusing on identical twins, the study followed the T cell clones that responded to the vaccine, and did so with precision.

This receptor was taken from a woman between 18 and 29 years old in good health. The sample comprised CD4+ T cells sorted from blood. The rearrangement combines TRBV24-1 with TRBJ2-1, with no reliable assignment of the D segment. The DNA sequence follows: TGTGCCACCAGTGACGAAAGGAGTTTCAATGAGCAGTTCTTC. Translated, this gives CATSDERSFNEQFF.